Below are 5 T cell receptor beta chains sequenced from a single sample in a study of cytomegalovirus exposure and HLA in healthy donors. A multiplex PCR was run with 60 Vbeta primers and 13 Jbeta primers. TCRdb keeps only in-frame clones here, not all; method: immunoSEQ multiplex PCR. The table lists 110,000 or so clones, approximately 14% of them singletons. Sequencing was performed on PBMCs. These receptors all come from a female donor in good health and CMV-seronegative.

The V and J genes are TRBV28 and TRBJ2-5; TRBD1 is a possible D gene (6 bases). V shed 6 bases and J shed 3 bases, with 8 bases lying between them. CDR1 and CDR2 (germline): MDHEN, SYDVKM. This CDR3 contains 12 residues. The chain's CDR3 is CASSGQKETQYF. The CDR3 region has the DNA TGTGCCAGCAGCGGACAGAAAGAGACCCAGTACTTC.

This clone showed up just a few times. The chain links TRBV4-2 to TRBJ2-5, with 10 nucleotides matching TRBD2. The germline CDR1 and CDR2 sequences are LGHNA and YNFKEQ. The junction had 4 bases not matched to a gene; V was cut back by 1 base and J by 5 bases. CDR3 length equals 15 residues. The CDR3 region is CASSQVVSGRETQYF. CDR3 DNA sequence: TGTGCCAGCAGCCAAGTGGTTAGCGGGAGGGAGACCCAGTACTTC.

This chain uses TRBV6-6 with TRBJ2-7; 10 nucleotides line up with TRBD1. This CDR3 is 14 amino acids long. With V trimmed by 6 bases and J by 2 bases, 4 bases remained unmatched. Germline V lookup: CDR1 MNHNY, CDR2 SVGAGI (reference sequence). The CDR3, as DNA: TGTGCCAGCAGACCGGGACAGGGGACCTACGAGCAGTACTTC. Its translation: CASRPGQGTYEQYF.

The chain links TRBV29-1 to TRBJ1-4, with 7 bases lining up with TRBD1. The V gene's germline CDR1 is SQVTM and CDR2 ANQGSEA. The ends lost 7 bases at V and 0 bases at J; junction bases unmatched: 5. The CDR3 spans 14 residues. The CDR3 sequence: CSAEQGPTNEKLFF. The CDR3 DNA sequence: TGCAGCGCAGAACAGGGGCCAACTAATGAAAAACTGTTTTTT.

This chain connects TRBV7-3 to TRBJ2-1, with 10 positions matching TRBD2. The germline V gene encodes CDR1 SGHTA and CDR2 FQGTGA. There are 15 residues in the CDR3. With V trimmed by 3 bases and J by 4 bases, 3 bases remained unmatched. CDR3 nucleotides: TGTGCCAGCAGCTTGGGACTAGCGACTTACAATGAGCAGTTCTTC. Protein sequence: CASSLGLATYNEQFF.